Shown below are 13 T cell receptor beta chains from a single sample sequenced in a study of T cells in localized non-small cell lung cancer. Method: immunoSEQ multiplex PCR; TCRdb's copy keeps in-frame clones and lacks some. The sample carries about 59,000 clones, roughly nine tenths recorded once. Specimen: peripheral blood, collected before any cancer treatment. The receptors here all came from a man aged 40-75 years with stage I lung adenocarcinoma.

The CDR3 DNA reads as TGCGCCAGCAGCTACCAGGGGGGGGACTCGCACACCTACGAGCAGTACTTC. Encoded protein: CASSYQGGDSHTYEQYF. This sequence joins TRBV4-1 and TRBJ2-7, with D possibly being TRBD1 or TRBD2 (7 bases each). V was shortened by 5 bases and J by 2 bases, with 22 bases between the two germline ends. This CDR3 has 17 amino acids. Germline lookup yields CDR1 MGHRA and CDR2 YSYEKL.

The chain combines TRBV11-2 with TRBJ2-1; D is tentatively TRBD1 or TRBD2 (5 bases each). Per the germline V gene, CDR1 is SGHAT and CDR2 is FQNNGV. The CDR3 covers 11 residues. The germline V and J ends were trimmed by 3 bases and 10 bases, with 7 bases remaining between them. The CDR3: CASSLGEEQFF. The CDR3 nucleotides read TGTGCCAGCAGCTTGGGGGAGGAGCAGTTCTTC.

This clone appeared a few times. The CDR3: CASSRDAYEQYF. CDR3 bases: TGTGCCAGCAGTAGAGATGCCTACGAGCAGTACTTC. The V call is TRBV2, the J call TRBJ2-7, with D hard to call. V lost 5 bases to trimming and J lost 2 bases, with 7 bases between them. This CDR3 has 12 amino acids. From germline, CDR1 is SNHLY and CDR2 FYNNEI.

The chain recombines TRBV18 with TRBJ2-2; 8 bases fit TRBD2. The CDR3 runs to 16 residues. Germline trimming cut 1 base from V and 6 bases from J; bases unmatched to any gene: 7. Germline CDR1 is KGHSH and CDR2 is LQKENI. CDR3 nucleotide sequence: TGTGCCAGCTCACCACGCGAGCGGGAGAGTCCCGGGGAGCTGTTTTTT. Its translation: CASSPRERESPGELFF.

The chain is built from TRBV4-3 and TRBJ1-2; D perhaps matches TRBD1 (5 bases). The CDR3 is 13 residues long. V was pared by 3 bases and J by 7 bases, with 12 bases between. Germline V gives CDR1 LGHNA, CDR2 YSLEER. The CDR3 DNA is TGCGCCAGCAGCCAGTCCGAAGGGGTTGGCTACACCTTC. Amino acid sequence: CASSQSEGVGYTF.

CDR3 amino acids: CASSVGNFGETQYF. CDR3 in DNA: TGTGCCAGCAGCGTAGGAAACTTTGGGGAGACCCAGTACTTC. The rearrangement links TRBV9 to TRBJ2-5; D is undetermined. The germline V gene has CDR1 SGDLS and CDR2 YYNGEE. Trimming took off 0 bases at V and 5 bases at J, with 11 bases between the two ends. CDR3 length: 14 amino acids.

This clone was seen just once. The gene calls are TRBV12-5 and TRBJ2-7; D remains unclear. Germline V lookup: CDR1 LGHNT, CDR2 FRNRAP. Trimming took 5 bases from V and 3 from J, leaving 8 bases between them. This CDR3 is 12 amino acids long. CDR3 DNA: TGTGCTAGTGGTCAACAGATCTACGAGCAGTACTTC. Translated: CASGQQIYEQYF.

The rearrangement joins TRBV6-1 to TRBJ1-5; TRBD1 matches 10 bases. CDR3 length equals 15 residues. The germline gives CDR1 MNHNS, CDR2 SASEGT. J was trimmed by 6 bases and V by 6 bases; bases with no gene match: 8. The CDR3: CASRGDRGIGQPQHF. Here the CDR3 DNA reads TGTGCCAGCAGGGGGGACAGGGGAATAGGTCAGCCCCAGCATTTT.

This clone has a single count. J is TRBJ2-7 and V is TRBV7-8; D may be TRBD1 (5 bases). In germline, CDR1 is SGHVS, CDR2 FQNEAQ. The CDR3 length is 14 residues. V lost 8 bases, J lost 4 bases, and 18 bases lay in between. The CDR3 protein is CASGERRGMYEQYF. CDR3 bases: TGTGCCAGCGGAGAACGAAGGGGAATGTACGAGCAGTACTTC.

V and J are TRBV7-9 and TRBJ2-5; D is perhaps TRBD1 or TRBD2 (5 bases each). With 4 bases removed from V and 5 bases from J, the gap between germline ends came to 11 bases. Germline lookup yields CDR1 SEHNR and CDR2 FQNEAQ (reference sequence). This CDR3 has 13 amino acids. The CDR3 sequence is CASSSGTYETQYF. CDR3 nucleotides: TGTGCCAGCAGCTCAGGGACGTATGAGACCCAGTACTTC. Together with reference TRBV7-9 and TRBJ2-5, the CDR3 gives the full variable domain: DTGVSQNPRHKITKRGQNVTFRCDPISEHNRLYWYRQTLGQGPEFLTYFQNEAQLEKSRLLSDRFSAERPKGSFSTLEIQRTEQGDSAMYLCASSSGTYETQYFGPGTRLLVL.

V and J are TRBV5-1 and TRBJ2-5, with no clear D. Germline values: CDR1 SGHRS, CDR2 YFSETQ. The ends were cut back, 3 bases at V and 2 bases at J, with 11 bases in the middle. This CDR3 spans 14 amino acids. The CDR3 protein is CASSSYTDQETQYF. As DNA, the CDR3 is TGCGCCAGCAGCTCATACACAGATCAAGAGACCCAGTACTTC. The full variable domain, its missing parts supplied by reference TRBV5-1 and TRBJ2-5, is KAGVTQTPRYLIKTRGQQVTLSCSPISGHRSVSWYQQTPGQGLQFLFEYFSETQRNKGNFPGRFSGRQFSNSRSEMNVSTLELGDSALYLCASSSYTDQETQYFGPGTRLLVL.

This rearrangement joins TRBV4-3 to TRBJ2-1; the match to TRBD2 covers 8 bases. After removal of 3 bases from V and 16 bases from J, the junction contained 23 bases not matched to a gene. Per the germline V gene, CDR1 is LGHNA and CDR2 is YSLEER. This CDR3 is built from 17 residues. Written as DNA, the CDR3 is TGCGCCAGCAGCCACGCCATTTCCGGGACTAGTGTTCGATGGGGTTTCTTC. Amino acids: CASSHAISGTSVRWGFF.

The CDR3 bases are TGTGCCAGCAGCGAAACCACCTACGAGCAGTACTTC. It translates to CASSETTYEQYF. The rearrangement uses TRBV5-8 and TRBJ2-7, with D unresolved. This CDR3 comprises 12 residues. Trimming pared 4 bases from V and 2 bases from J, leaving 7 bases between. Germline assignment: CDR1 SGHTS and CDR2 YDEGEE.